Below, 23 T cell receptor beta chains from the same sample are listed, as sequenced in a study of technical replicates of blood from several donors. Sequencing was performed with immunoSEQ multiplex PCR; in TCRdb, only in-frame clones are kept and a portion is missing. This sample has about 75,000 clones, with roughly nine tenths found just once. Material: PBMCs. Receptors originate from a human donor in good health. Some clones in this sample may be carry-over from other donors' samples.

The chain couples TRBV19 to TRBJ2-2; 10 positions agree with TRBD2. The CDR3 extends over 16 amino acids. V lost 3 bases and J lost 5; bases outside the gene matches: 6. Germline V gives CDR1 LNHDA, CDR2 SQIVND (reference sequence). The CDR3 sequence: CASSIWTSGSTGELFF. The CDR3 DNA sequence: TGTGCCAGTAGTATCTGGACTAGCGGATCTACCGGGGAGCTGTTTTTT.

The CDR3 DNA reads as TGTGCCAGCAGTGAACAGTGGAGGGGTTGGACCTACGAGCAGTACTTC. It is translated as CASSEQWRGWTYEQYF. This chain joins TRBV6-1 and TRBJ2-7; perhaps TRBD2 as D (6 bases). The CDR3 is 16 residues long. Trimming stripped 2 bases from V and 2 bases from J, with 16 bases between. Germline V lookup: CDR1 MNHNS, CDR2 SASEGT.

This sequence joins TRBV9 and TRBJ1-5; D is possibly TRBD1 (5 bases). This CDR3 is built from 13 residues. V gave up 3 bases and J gave up 3 bases, with 7 bases separating them. CDR1 is SGDLS, CDR2 YYNGEE, per germline. The CDR3 DNA follows: TGTGCCAGCAGCGAAGGGGTCAATCAGCCCCAGCATTTT. Its translation is CASSEGVNQPQHF.

The chain uses TRBV27 and TRBJ1-2; possible D gene TRBD1, 6 bases. The V end lost 6 bases, the J end lost 5 bases, and 31 bases lay between the germline ends. Germline-derived CDR1 and CDR2 are MNHEY and SMNVEV (reference sequence). This CDR3 comprises 19 residues. CDR3: CASRPSIRAGAIPPYGYTF. CDR3 in DNA: TGTGCCAGCAGACCCTCAATCCGAGCAGGGGCAATTCCCCCTTATGGCTACACCTTC.

The chain recombines TRBV9 with TRBJ1-6; 9 nucleotides line up with TRBD1. The CDR3 covers 16 residues. Per the germline V gene, CDR1 is SGDLS and CDR2 is YYNGEE. J gave up 10 bases and V 4 bases, and 12 bases lay outside the gene matches. CDR3 sequence: CASSPDPGQGGSPLHF. The CDR3 DNA reads TGTGCCAGCAGCCCGGACCCGGGACAGGGAGGGTCACCCCTCCACTTT.

The chain joins TRBV27 to TRBJ2-1; a weak D match, TRBD2 (6 bases). V was shortened by 0 bases and J by 11 bases, with 14 bases between the two germline ends. Germline CDR1 MNHEY, CDR2 SMNVEV (reference sequence). CDR3 length equals 14 residues. The CDR3 region is CASSLSAEGRKQFF. For the CDR3, the DNA is TGTGCCAGCAGTTTATCGGCGGAGGGCAGAAAGCAGTTCTTC.

The V gene is TRBV7-9, the J gene TRBJ2-1, with D possibly matching TRBD2 (6 bases). The CDR3 is made up of 15 amino acids. In germline, CDR1 is SEHNR, CDR2 FQNEAQ (reference sequence). V was trimmed by 5 bases and J by 0 bases, leaving 11 bases between them. DNA of the CDR3: TGTGCCAGCAGCCGCGGGGACGGCTCCTACAATGAGCAGTTCTTC. This codes for CASSRGDGSYNEQFF. The whole variable domain, remainder taken from reference TRBV7-9 and TRBJ2-1, is DTGVSQNPRHKITKRGQNVTFRCDPISEHNRLYWYRQTLGQGPEFLTYFQNEAQLEKSRLLSDRFSAERPKGSFSTLEIQRTEQGDSAMYLCASSRGDGSYNEQFFGPGTRLTVL.

V is TRBV5-5 and J is TRBJ1-1; D gene unclear. The CDR3 is 15 residues long. CDR1 SGHKS and CDR2 YYEKEE come from the germline V gene (reference sequence). The V and J ends lost 3 bases and 10 bases respectively, with 22 bases between them. The CDR3 coding sequence is TGTGCCAGCAGCTCCCTCTTTCCGCGGGAAGAAATAGCTTTCTTT. Amino acid sequence: CASSSLFPREEIAFF.

The genes are TRBV9 and TRBJ2-5; 9 positions match TRBD1. This CDR3 spans 15 amino acids. V trimming: 3 bases; J trimming: 5 bases; junction bases outside the gene matches: 8. Per the germline V gene, CDR1 is SGDLS and CDR2 is YYNGEE. Written as DNA, the CDR3 is TGTGCCAGCAGCGCCTGGACAGGGGTGTATGAGACCCAGTACTTC. Translating gives CASSAWTGVYETQYF.

This sequence joins TRBV30 and TRBJ2-3; weak D call: TRBD2 (6 bases). CDR1 and CDR2 (germline): GTSNPN, SVGIG (reference sequence). The length of the CDR3 is 15 residues. The ends were cut back, 2 bases at V and 6 bases at J, with 18 bases in the middle. DNA for the CDR3: TGTGCCTGGAGTTTCCCCTCGACTGGGAGGGATACGCAGTATTTT. It yields the protein CAWSFPSTGRDTQYF.

The genes are TRBV9 and TRBJ1-5; D is unresolved. Germline CDR1 and CDR2: SGDLS and YYNGEE. The CDR3 is 13 amino acids. V was clipped by 1 base and J by 11 bases, with 13 bases between them. CDR3 loop: CASSVRLEGAQHF. The DNA for the CDR3 is TGTGCCAGCAGCGTACGGTTGGAGGGCGCCCAGCATTTT.

This chain links TRBV19 with TRBJ1-2; 7 bases fit TRBD1. The CDR3 contains 15 residues. J was trimmed by 0 bases and V by 7 bases; bases with no gene match: 8. Germline V gene lookup returns CDR1 LNHDA and CDR2 SQIVND (reference sequence). The CDR3 here is CASTGDSYSNYGYTF. As DNA, the CDR3 is TGTGCCAGTACCGGGGACAGCTACTCTAACTATGGCTACACCTTC.

This chain connects TRBV4-3 to TRBJ2-6; perhaps TRBD1 as D (5 bases). This CDR3 region has 16 residues. V shed 0 bases and J shed 4 bases, with 10 bases lying between them. In germline, CDR1 is LGHNA, CDR2 YSLEER. CDR3 in amino acids: CASSQDPRAGANVLTF. In nucleotides, the CDR3 is TGCGCCAGCAGCCAAGATCCCAGGGCCGGGGCCAACGTCCTGACTTTC.

The chain carries TRBV6-1 and TRBJ2-5; 10 nucleotides line up with TRBD2. There are 15 residues in the CDR3. CDR1 is MNHNS, CDR2 SASEGT, per germline. With V trimmed by 7 bases and J by 9 bases, 14 bases remained unmatched. The CDR3 sequence is CASTPPLAGGSSQYF. DNA of the CDR3: TGTGCCAGCACCCCGCCCTTAGCGGGGGGCTCCTCCCAGTACTTC.

In nucleotides, the CDR3 is TGTGCCAGCAGTGAGATGGCGGGGGAAAGCACAGATACGCAGTATTTT. Its translation: CASSEMAGESTDTQYF. The rearrangement links TRBV6-4 to TRBJ2-3, with TRBD2 matching over 7 bases. CDR1 and CDR2 (germline): MRHNA, SNTAGT. This CDR3 spans 16 amino acids. V shed 3 bases, J shed 0 bases, and the junction held 6 bases outside the gene matches.

J is TRBJ2-1 and V is TRBV29-1, with 8 bases matching TRBD2. This CDR3 region has 14 residues. CDR1 and CDR2 from the germline V gene are SQVTM and ANQGSEA. V shed 6 bases, J shed 6 bases, and the junction held 10 bases outside the gene matches. The CDR3: CSVWPGLVANEQFF. DNA for the CDR3: TGCAGCGTGTGGCCGGGACTAGTTGCCAATGAGCAGTTCTTC.

This clone was detected only once. This chain joins TRBV7-8 and TRBJ2-7, with D perhaps TRBD1 (6 bases). Germline-derived CDR1 and CDR2 are SGHVS and FQNEAQ. V lost 0 bases and J 7 bases, leaving 13 bases between the germline ends. The CDR3 consists of 14 residues. The CDR3 coding sequence is TGTGCCAGCAGCTTAGCGCGTGTCAGGGGTGAGCAGTACTTC. Protein product: CASSLARVRGEQYF.

This chain links TRBV14 with TRBJ1-2; TRBD1 aligns across 7 bases. CDR3 length equals 15 residues. V shed 0 bases and J 4 bases; nucleotides not matched to a gene: 5. In germline, CDR1 is SGHDN, CDR2 FVKESK. The CDR3: CASSQDDRASYGYTF. DNA for the CDR3: TGTGCCAGCAGCCAAGATGACAGGGCAAGCTATGGCTACACCTTC.

This sequence joins TRBV2 and TRBJ2-7, with 7 bases matching TRBD1. Germline-derived CDR1 and CDR2 are SNHLY and FYNNEI. The V and J ends lost 3 bases and 1 base, in that order; junction bases with no gene match: 3. The CDR3 spans 14 residues. The DNA for the CDR3 is TGTGCCAGCAGTGATACAGGGGCTTCCTACGAGCAGTACTTC. Protein: CASSDTGASYEQYF.

The count of this clone is one. This CDR3 is CATTWERGGTGELFF. DNA for the CDR3: TGTGCCACTACCTGGGAGCGGGGGGGCACCGGGGAGCTGTTTTTT. The chain combines TRBV19 with TRBJ2-2; 10 nucleotides align to TRBD2. The V gene end was trimmed by 10 bases and the J gene end by 4 bases; junction bases not matched to a gene: 9. Germline V gives CDR1 LNHDA, CDR2 SQIVND (reference sequence). The length of the CDR3 is 15 residues.

This clone is a singleton in its sample. The CDR3: CASQSGTNTGELFF. Written as DNA, the CDR3 is TGCGCCAGCCAAAGCGGGACGAACACCGGGGAGCTGTTTTTT. The genes are TRBV10-2 and TRBJ2-2; 7 bases match TRBD2. The germline V gene encodes CDR1 WSHSY and CDR2 SAAADI. The length of the CDR3 is 14 residues. V lost 8 bases, J lost 0 bases, and 3 bases stayed unmatched.

J is TRBJ2-7 and V is TRBV7-9; D might be TRBD1 (6 bases). Germline assignment: CDR1 SEHNR and CDR2 FQNEAQ (reference sequence). The CDR3 has 15 amino acids. V lost 4 bases and J lost 1, with 14 bases in between. CDR3: CASSSRTVTSYEQYF. DNA for the CDR3: TGTGCCAGCAGCTCCCGGACAGTCACATCCTACGAGCAGTACTTC.

The CDR3 region has the DNA TGTGCCTGGAGTGTAGGGCTAGCGGGAGATGCCACAGATACGCAGTATTTT. Protein: CAWSVGLAGDATDTQYF. This chain joins TRBV30 and TRBJ2-3, with 10 bases lining up with TRBD2. Germline assignment: CDR1 GTSNPN and CDR2 SVGIG (reference sequence). This CDR3 is 17 amino acids long. Trimming took 0 bases from V and 2 from J; bases not matched to a gene: 8.